This T cell receptor (beta chain) was captured in a study of blood T cell repertoires in COVID-19 (dated by TCRdb to 2020 to 2022). Looking at the study overall: The collaborator samples originated in the United States, Italy and Spain and spanned the acute and convalescent phases of COVID-19. Subjects who had been exposed to COVID-19, were actively infected with it, or had recovered from it provided the deeply sampled blood TCRbeta repertoires that made up the dataset. Nearly every sample came with metadata listing a de-identified subject ID, COVID-19 status, age in years and sex. The prospective study material was composed of cDNA or gDNA derived from T cells, B-cell-depleted T cells, or PBMCs. The repertoires were made available in a free public database intended to serve as a resource for research on the immune response to SARS-CoV-2. The samples were drawn from two sources: the first 160 participants of the ongoing ImmuneRACE study, and some 1,300 subjects contributed by 6 global collaborators. HLA class I and class II types, where available, came from metadata supplied by the sample provider rather than from assay-based typing.

Participants in the prospective study were aged 18 to 89 years, lived in under 30 United States geographic areas, and enrolled through a virtual design. Cohort assignment in the prospective study relied on participant-reported clinical history from a screening survey and a study questionnaire. Recovered participants in ImmuneRACE Cohort 3 were defined by two consecutive negative NP/OP PCR tests, clearance by a healthcare professional, or resolution of symptoms. In the prospective study, mobile phlebotomists collected whole blood, serum and a nasopharyngeal or oropharyngeal swab from each participant. Prospective study participants could optionally give additional blood draws and questionnaires over an approximately two-month period. Before DNA extraction, prospective study blood samples were shipped either frozen or at room temperature. The immunoSEQ Assay, a bias-controlled multiplex PCR, was used to amplify TCRbeta CDR3 regions from genomic DNA. Processing in the source paper ran as follows. The number of nucleated cells in each sample was estimated by amplification of reference gene primers within the assay. To quantify the absolute abundance of each unique TCRbeta CDR3 rearrangement, sequence reads were collapsed and filtered. For each sample, productive Simpson clonality was calculated as the square root of Simpson's diversity index over productive rearrangements. The table comes from immuneACCESS by way of TCRdb, which keeps in-frame sequences with V and J called. Part of the clones is missing from these tables; in studies checked, under half for an unresolved V gene and the rest for unknown reasons. V, J and clone size reflect that table, while D and trimming were determined from the DNA. This sample has fewer than 450,000 clones in its table, and roughly 87% of those were observed once. The ten largest clones take up roughly 1% of the sample.

This clone was seen just once. No antigen is known for it. Base qualities are not recorded, but no much larger clone differs from it by a single base. Findings and caveats that apply to the study as a whole: How much clinical and demographic metadata was included differed by source and by participant, and the metadata was provided uncurated.

The sequenced material came from PBMCs or T cells enriched from blood (not recorded which). This TCR was recovered from a young woman who had recovered from COVID-19.

The CDR3 region: CASSPTGGEYEQYF. The bases are TGTGCCAGCAGCCCAACAGGGGGCGAATACGAGCAGTACTTC. The rearranged segments are TRBV11-2 and TRBJ2-7; 9 bases in the middle match TRBD1. The CDR3 sequence holds 14 residues, the cysteine and phenylalanine included. Solely the CDR3 DNA is kept, with 42 bases framed from the first base. From V the trimming removes 5 bases and from J it removes 4 bases, while the gene matches leave 6 bases of the junction unaccounted for. CDR1 and CDR2 were assigned from the germline V gene as SGHAT and FQNNGV.